A selection of T cell receptor beta chains follows, all from one sample in a study of neurological immune-mediated disorders. TCRdb processed the 5' RACE reads anew with MiXCR; each CDR3 protein has one entry. The sample includes under 100,000 distinct CDR3 sequences, 13% seen only once; the top ten take around 5.3%. The sequencing sample was made of PBMCs. Receptor source: a female donor with HTLV-1-associated myelopathy (HAM/TSP). Both conserved end residues are part of each CDR3. The order of the fields is clone size, D gene, V gene, J gene, CDR3 DNA, CDR3 protein. A D gene is named only where the DNA matches it firmly. Expanded clones are given a class, and other clones once, few, many or no size at all.

many	TRBD1	TRBV5-1	TRBJ2-2	TGCGCCAGCAGCTTGGTCCGGGACAGGGAACGTACCGGGGAGCTGTTTTTT	CASSLVRDRERTGELFF
few	TRBD1	TRBV6-5	TRBJ2-1	TGTGCCAGCAGTCCCCACCCGGGACAGGGACAAAATGAGCAGTTCTTC	CASSPHPGQGQNEQFF
many	NA	TRBV20-1	TRBJ1-4	TGCAGTGCCGTGAGATTCCGGGAAAAACTGTTTTTT	CSAVRFREKLFF
many	TRBD2	TRBV2	TRBJ2-3	TGTGCCAGCAGTGAGGAGCGGGGGGGCAGTGATACGCAGTATTTT	CASSEERGGSDTQYF
many	TRBD1	TRBV29-1	TRBJ1-4	TGCAGCGTTGCGTCGCCGGGACAGATTAATGAAAAACTGTTTTTT	CSVASPGQINEKLFF
many	TRBD1	TRBV12-3/TRBV12-4	TRBJ2-7	TGTGCCAGCTGTCGGACAGGGGCCTACGAGCAGTACTTC	CASCRTGAYEQYF
many	TRBD2	TRBV5-1	TRBJ2-1	TGCGCCAGCAGCTCGACTAGCGGGGGGGTAGATGAGCAGTTCTTC	CASSSTSGGVDEQFF
many	TRBD2	TRBV12-3/TRBV12-4	TRBJ2-3	TGTGCCAGCCGGGAGGGAACAGATACGCAGTATTTT	CASREGTDTQYF
many	NA	TRBV7-8	TRBJ2-1	TGTGCCAGCAGCGCCGGGATGGCAGGGGCTATCTCCTACAATGAGCAGTTCTTC	CASSAGMAGAISYNEQFF
many	NA	TRBV29-1	TRBJ1-2	TGCAGCGTCGCCCTCCTTAACTATGGCTACACCTTC	CSVALLNYGYTF
many	TRBD1	TRBV29-1	TRBJ1-4	TGCAGCGCCTATACCGGGACAGGGGGAGAAAAACTGTTTTTT	CSAYTGTGGEKLFF
many	NA	TRBV5-1	TRBJ2-2	TGCGCCAGCAGGACCGCGGTAACCGGGGAGCTGTTTTTT	CASRTAVTGELFF
NA	NA	TRBV28	TRBJ1-5	TGTGCCAGCAGTTTCCCAGGTACCATAAGCAATAAGCCCCAGCATTTT	CASSFPGTISNKPQHF
many	TRBD2	TRBV12-3/TRBV12-4	TRBJ2-1	TGTGCCAGCAGACTGTCCGGGGGGGCTAATGAGCAGTTCTTC	CASRLSGGANEQFF
many	TRBD1	TRBV5-1	TRBJ2-3	TGCGCCAGCAGCCAGGGGGACCCCCCCACAGATACGCAGTATTTT	CASSQGDPPTDTQYF
NA	NA	TRBV11-2	TRBJ1-1	TGTGCCAGCAGCTTATATCTGGGCCCCACTGAAGCTTTCTTT	CASSLYLGPTEAFF
many	NA	TRBV28	TRBJ2-7	TGTGCCTGTTGTAGCGGATCATGGACGCACGAGCAGTACTTC	CACCSGSWTHEQYF
many	NA	TRBV20-1	TRBJ2-7	TGCAGTGCTAGTCCCGGGGACACCTACGAGCAGTACTTC	CSASPGDTYEQYF
NA	TRBD2	TRBV5-6	TRBJ2-3	TGTGCCAGCAGCTTTGTAGCGGGGAGAGTGGATACGCAGTATTTT	CASSFVAGRVDTQYF
few	TRBD2	TRBV7-3	TRBJ2-1	TGTGCCAGCAGCTTACGAGCGGGGGGGTTAAATGAGCAGTTCTTC	CASSLRAGGLNEQFF
many	NA	TRBV7-9	TRBJ1-1	TGTGCCAGCAGCTTAGTGGCGGGCTCGTTATCTGAAGCTTTCTTT	CASSLVAGSLSEAFF
NA	TRBD2	TRBV15	TRBJ2-1	TGTGCCACCAGCAGGACTAGCGGGGGGTATGGCAATGAGCAGTTCTTC	CATSRTSGGYGNEQFF
many	TRBD1	TRBV5-1	TRBJ2-5	TGCGCCAGCAGCTACGGGACAGTTCAAGAGACCCAGTACTTC	CASSYGTVQETQYF
few	TRBD1	TRBV6-5	TRBJ1-1	TGTGCCAGCAGCTCCTTTTGGGACAGGGGGCGAATGAACACTGAAGCTTTCTTT	CASSSFWDRGRMNTEAFF
once	NA	TRBV27	TRBJ2-3	TGTGCCAGCAGATCAAAAGCGTCCTCTAGCACAGATACGCAGTATTTT	CASRSKASSSTDTQYF
NA	NA	TRBV20-1	TRBJ2-5	TGCAGTGCTTGGGACAATTCAGAGACCCAGTACTTC	CSAWDNSETQYF
many	TRBD1	TRBV28	TRBJ2-7	TGTGCCAGCAGTTCCCCTGGCGTGGACAGGTCCTACGAGCAGTACTTC	CASSSPGVDRSYEQYF
few	TRBD2	TRBV7-2	TRBJ2-7	TGTGCCAGCAGCTTATGGGGGAGGGGAGAGCAGTACTTC	CASSLWGRGEQYF
many	TRBD2	TRBV3-1	TRBJ2-7	TGTGCCAGCAGCCTACATAGACTAGCGGGTGGCGAGCAGTACTTC	CASSLHRLAGGEQYF
NA	NA	TRBV5-1	TRBJ2-3	TGCGCCAGCAGCTTCCCCGGGGAGGATACGCAGTATTTT	CASSFPGEDTQYF
many	TRBD1	TRBV20-1	TRBJ1-4	TGCAGTGCCACAGGGGACGGTGAAAAACTGTTTTTT	CSATGDGEKLFF
NA	NA	TRBV4-1	TRBJ2-7	TGCGCCAGCAGCCAAGATCGGGGCAGCTCCTACGAGCAGTACTTC	CASSQDRGSSYEQYF
NA	NA	TRBV20-1	TRBJ2-1	TGCAGTGCCCCGTTGCCTGGGGAGCAGTTCTTC	CSAPLPGEQFF
many	NA	TRBV15	TRBJ2-1	TGTGCTGCACGGGGCGGGGGCCGCTCCTACAATGAGCAGTTCTTC	CAARGGGRSYNEQFF
many	NA	TRBV20-1	TRBJ1-5	TGCAGTGCTCTAAGGAATAGCAATCAGCCCCAGCATTTT	CSALRNSNQPQHF
many	NA	TRBV24-1	TRBJ2-1	TGTGCCACCAGTGATGCATGGGGGAGAAAGGTCGATGAGCAGTTCTTC	CATSDAWGRKVDEQFF
many	NA	TRBV9	TRBJ2-7	TGTGCCAGCAGCGTAGGCCCCCAGATATCCTACGAGCAGTACTTC	CASSVGPQISYEQYF
many	NA	TRBV27	TRBJ1-1	TGTGCCAGCAGTTTACGAGGCGGGGGGGGGGGTGAAGCTTTCTTT	CASSLRGGGGGEAFF
many	NA	TRBV6-1	TRBJ1-2	TGTGCCAGCAGTGAACCGGGACGGGCAAACTATGGCTACACCTTC	CASSEPGRANYGYTF
NA	TRBD2	TRBV28	TRBJ2-7	TGTGCCAGCAGCCGACCGGGACTAGCCGCCTACGAGCAGTACTTC	CASSRPGLAAYEQYF